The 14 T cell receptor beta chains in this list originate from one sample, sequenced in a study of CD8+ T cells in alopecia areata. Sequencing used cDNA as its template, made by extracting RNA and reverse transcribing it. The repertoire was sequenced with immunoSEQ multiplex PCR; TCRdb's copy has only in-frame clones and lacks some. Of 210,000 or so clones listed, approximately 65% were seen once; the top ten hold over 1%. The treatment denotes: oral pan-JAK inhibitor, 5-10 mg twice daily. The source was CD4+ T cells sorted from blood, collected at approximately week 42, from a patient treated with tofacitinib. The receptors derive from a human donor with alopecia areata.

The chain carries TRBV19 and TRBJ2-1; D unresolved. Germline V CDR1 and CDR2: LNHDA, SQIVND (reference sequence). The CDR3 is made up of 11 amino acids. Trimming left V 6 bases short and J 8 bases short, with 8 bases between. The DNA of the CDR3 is TGTGCCAGTAGAGTTAGGGATGAGCAGTTCTTC. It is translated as CASRVRDEQFF.

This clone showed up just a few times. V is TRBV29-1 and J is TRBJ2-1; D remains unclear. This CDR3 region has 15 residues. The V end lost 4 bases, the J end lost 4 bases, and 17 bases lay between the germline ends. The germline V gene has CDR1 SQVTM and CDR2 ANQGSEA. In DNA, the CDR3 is TGCAGCGTTGGAAGCAGGCTCCAATCATACAATGAGCAGTTCTTC. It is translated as CSVGSRLQSYNEQFF.

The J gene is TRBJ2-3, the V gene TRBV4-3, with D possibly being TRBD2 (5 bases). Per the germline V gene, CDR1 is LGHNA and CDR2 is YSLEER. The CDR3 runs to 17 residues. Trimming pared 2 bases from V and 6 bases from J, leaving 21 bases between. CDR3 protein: CASSQSRGRNGRDTQYF. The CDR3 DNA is TGCGCCAGCAGCCAATCACGAGGGAGAAACGGGCGCGATACGCAGTATTTT.

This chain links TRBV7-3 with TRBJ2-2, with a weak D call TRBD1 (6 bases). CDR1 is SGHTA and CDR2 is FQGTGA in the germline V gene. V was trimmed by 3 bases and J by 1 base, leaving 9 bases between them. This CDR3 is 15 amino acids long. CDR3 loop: CASSFTGRNTGELFF. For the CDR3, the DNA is TGTGCCAGCAGCTTCACAGGGAGGAACACCGGGGAGCTGTTTTTT.

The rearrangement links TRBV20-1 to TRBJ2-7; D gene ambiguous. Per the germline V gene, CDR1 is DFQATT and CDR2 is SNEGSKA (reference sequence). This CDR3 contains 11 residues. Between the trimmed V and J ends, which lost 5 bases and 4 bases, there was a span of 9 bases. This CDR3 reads CSALTGYEQYF. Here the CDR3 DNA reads TGCAGTGCTTTGACGGGTTACGAGCAGTACTTC.

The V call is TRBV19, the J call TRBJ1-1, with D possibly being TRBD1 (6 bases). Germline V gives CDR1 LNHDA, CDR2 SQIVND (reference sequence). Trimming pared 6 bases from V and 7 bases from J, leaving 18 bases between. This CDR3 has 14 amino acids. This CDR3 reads CASSLQGGGGEAFF. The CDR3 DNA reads TGTGCCAGTAGCCTACAAGGAGGAGGGGGTGAAGCTTTCTTT.

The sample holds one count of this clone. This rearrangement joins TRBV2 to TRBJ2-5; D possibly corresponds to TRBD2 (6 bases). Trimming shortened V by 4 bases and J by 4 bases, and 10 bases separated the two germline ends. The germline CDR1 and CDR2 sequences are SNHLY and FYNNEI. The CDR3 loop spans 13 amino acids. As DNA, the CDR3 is TGTGCCAGCAGTGGGGGGGTTCGAGAGACCCAGTACTTC. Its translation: CASSGGVRETQYF.

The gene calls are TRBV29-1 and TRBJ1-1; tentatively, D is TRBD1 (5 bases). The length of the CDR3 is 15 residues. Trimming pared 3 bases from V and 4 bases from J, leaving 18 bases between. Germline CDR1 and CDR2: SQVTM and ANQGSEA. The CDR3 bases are TGCAGCGTTGACGGCGGGGCAGGGTCTGGCACTGAAGCTTTCTTT. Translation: CSVDGGAGSGTEAFF.

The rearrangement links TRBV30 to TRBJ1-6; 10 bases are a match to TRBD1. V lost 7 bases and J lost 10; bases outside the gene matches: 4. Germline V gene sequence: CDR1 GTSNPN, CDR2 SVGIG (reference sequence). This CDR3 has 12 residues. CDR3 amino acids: CAFTTGGSPLHF. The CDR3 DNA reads TGTGCCTTCACGACAGGGGGCTCACCCCTCCACTTT.

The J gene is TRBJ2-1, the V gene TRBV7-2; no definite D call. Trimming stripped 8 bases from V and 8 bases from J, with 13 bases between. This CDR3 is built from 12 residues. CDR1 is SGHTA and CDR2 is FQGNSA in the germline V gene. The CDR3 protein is CASRWIFHEQFF. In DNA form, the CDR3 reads TGTGCCAGCCGATGGATTTTCCATGAGCAGTTCTTC.

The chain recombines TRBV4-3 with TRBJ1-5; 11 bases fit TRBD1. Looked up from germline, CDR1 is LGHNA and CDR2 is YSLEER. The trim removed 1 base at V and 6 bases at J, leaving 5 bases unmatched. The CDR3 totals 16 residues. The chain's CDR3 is CASSQGGQGVAQPQHF. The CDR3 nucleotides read TGCGCCAGCAGCCAAGGGGGACAGGGGGTGGCTCAGCCCCAGCATTTT.

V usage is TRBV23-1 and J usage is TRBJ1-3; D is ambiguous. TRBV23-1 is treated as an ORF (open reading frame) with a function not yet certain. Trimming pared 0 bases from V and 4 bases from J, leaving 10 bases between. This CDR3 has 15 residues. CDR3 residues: CASSQSGQYGNTIYF. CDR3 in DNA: TGCGCCAGCAGTCAATCAGGCCAGTACGGAAACACCATATATTTT.

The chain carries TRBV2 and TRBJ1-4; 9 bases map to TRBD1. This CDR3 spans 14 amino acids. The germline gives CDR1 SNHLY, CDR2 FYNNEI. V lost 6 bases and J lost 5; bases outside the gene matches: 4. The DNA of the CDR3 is TGTGCCAGCAGCAGGGACAGGGTAAATGAAAAACTGTTTTTT. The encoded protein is CASSRDRVNEKLFF.

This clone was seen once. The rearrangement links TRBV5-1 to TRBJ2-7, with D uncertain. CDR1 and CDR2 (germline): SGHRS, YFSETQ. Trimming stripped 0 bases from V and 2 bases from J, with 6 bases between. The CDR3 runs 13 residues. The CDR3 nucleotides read TGCGCCAGCAGCTTGGAAGTACCCTACGAGCAGTACTTC. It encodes CASSLEVPYEQYF.